This TCR beta chain was identified during a study of T-cell reconstitution after alpha-beta-depleted transplantation in children. Germline CDR1 reads DFQATT; CDR2 reads SNEGSKA (reference sequence). The CDR3 extends over 14 amino acids. Trimming removed 8 bases from V and 4 bases from J; junction bases left unmatched: 7. A TCRbeta library incorporating unique molecular identifiers was prepared. TCRdb re-called the PCR reads with MiXCR, one entry per CDR3 protein. The data contain tens of thousands of distinct CDR3 sequences, around 56% of them singletons. This sample comprised peripheral blood, obtained before TCRalphabeta/CD19-depleted stem cell transplant. This chain joins TRBV20-1 and TRBJ2-1, with TRBD2 matching 11 bases. This sequence originates from a boy under two years old with SCID, due to receive a stem cell transplant. This chain's CDR3 is CSSSGGATYNEQFF. The CDR3 DNA reads TGCAGTAGTAGCGGGGGGGCGACATACAATGAGCAGTTCTTC.